Described below is a single TCR beta chain sequence and its context. Repertoires were generated with immunoSEQ multiplex PCR, while TCRdb's copy carries only in-frame clones and drops some. The sample contains around 58,000 clones, 75% to 95% of which appear only once. The data are from a study of T cell changes during pregnancy in multiple sclerosis. The sequenced sample was CD4+ T cells from peripheral blood mononuclear cells, obtained after pregnancy. This sequence was found in a female donor in good health, enrolled as a control in a pregnancy study.

CDR3 DNA sequence: TGCGCCAGCAGCCGACAGGGGGGAAACACTGAAGCTTTCTTT. Its protein is CASSRQGGNTEAFF. The J gene is TRBJ1-1, the V gene TRBV5-1; TRBD1 matches at 9 bases. V dropped 4 bases and J dropped 2; count of bases not matched to a gene: 3. The V gene's germline CDR1 is SGHRS and CDR2 YFSETQ. CDR3 length: 14 amino acids.